These 17 T cell receptor beta chains were all obtained from the same sample, sequenced in a study of T-cell memory formation after mild COVID-19. TCRdb passed the 5' RACE reads through MiXCR, listing each CDR3 protein once. The profile covers roughly 150,000 distinct CDR3 sequences, with roughly a quarter appearing a single time and about 24% taken by the ten largest. Sequenced: PBMCs or a T cell subset sorted from them (not recorded which). The receptors shown here come from an adult woman who had mild COVID-19 (a few samples of this study predate the infection). Cell type and time point are not known.

V usage is TRBV4-1 and J usage is TRBJ1-3; D gene uncertain. The CDR3 sequence is 14 residues long. V was shortened by 6 bases and J by 1 base, with 10 bases between the two germline ends. Germline CDR1 and CDR2: MGHRA and YSYEKL. CDR3 region: CASSTPGSGNTIYF. CDR3 DNA: TGCGCCAGCAGTACTCCCGGGTCTGGAAACACCATATATTTT.

This clonotype occurred a few times. The J gene is TRBJ2-3, the V gene TRBV11-3; 11 bases align to TRBD2. V was clipped by 5 bases and J by 2 bases; unmatched bases: 6. CDR3 length equals 16 residues. CDR1 and CDR2 (germline): SGHNT, YENEEA. CDR3 sequence reads: CASSVGLADLTDTQYF. The CDR3 DNA follows: TGTGCCAGCAGCGTGGGACTAGCGGACCTCACAGATACGCAGTATTTT.

In this sample, this clonotype turned up a few times. The chain uses TRBV7-8 and TRBJ2-7, with 11 bases identical to TRBD1. J gave up 5 bases and V 5 bases, and 5 bases lay outside the gene matches. This CDR3 has 14 amino acids. Germline values: CDR1 SGHVS, CDR2 FQNEAQ. CDR3 in amino acids: CASSPWTGGNEQYF. The CDR3 region has the DNA TGTGCCAGCAGCCCGTGGACAGGGGGCAACGAGCAGTACTTC. The full variable domain, with the rest looked up from reference TRBV7-8 and TRBJ2-7, is GAGVSQSPRYKVAKRGQDVALRCDPISGHVSLFWYQQALGQGPEFLTYFQNEAQLDKSGLPSDRFFAERPEGSVSTLKIQRTQQEDSAVYLCASSPWTGGNEQYFGPGTRLTVT.

The chain has TRBV4-3 and TRBJ2-6; 7 bases fit TRBD2. V was clipped by 3 bases and J by 4 bases; unmatched bases: 6. Per germline, CDR1 LGHNA and CDR2 YSLEER. The CDR3 length is 16 residues. For the CDR3, the DNA is TGCGCCAGCAGCCACGAGGCGGGAGCGGGGGCCAACGTCCTGACTTTC. Its translation is CASSHEAGAGANVLTF.

V gene TRBV20-1 combines with J gene TRBJ2-7; 9 bases are a match to TRBD2. V lost 0 bases to trimming and J lost 2 bases; unmatched junction nucleotides: 8. The CDR3 is 16 amino acids. In germline, CDR1 is DFQATT, CDR2 SNEGSKA (reference sequence). CDR3 residues: CSARDGLAGSPYEQYF. The CDR3 nucleotides read TGCAGTGCTAGAGATGGGCTAGCGGGGAGTCCCTACGAGCAGTACTTC.

This clonotype was counted between two and nine times. The chain recombines TRBV6-2 or TRBV6-3 with TRBJ2-7, with no clear D. V dropped 10 bases and J dropped 0 bases, with 13 bases sitting between them. Germline V lookup: CDR1 MNHEY, CDR2 SVGEGT. The CDR3 has 13 residues. The CDR3 nucleotides are TGTGCCACCGCCTCTGGGAACTCCTACGAGCAGTACTTC. This gives the protein CATASGNSYEQYF.

This clonotype was seen once. J is TRBJ1-1 and V is TRBV4-1; tentatively, D is TRBD1 (6 bases). CDR3 length: 15 residues. Germline V gene data show CDR1 as MGHRA and CDR2 as YSYEKL. Trimming left V 4 bases short and J 0 bases short, with 12 bases between. CDR3 bases: TGCGCCAGCAGCCCGCCCCAGGGGATGAACACTGAAGCTTTCTTT. Translation gives CASSPPQGMNTEAFF.

This clonotype was seen ten or more times. The CDR3 nucleotides read TGTGCCAGCTCACCCGGGGGAGAAGATACGCAGTATTTT. Amino acids: CASSPGGEDTQYF. The chain carries TRBV18 and TRBJ2-3, with a possible D match to TRBD2 (6 bases). The CDR3 loop spans 13 amino acids. Germline lookup yields CDR1 KGHSH and CDR2 LQKENI. The V end was cut by 3 bases, the J end by 5 bases, with 9 bases between.

This clonotype came up a few times. The J gene is TRBJ2-7, the V gene TRBV6-2 or TRBV6-3; weak D call: TRBD2 (6 bases). In germline, CDR1 is MNHEY, CDR2 SVGEGT. Deletions cut 4 bases from V and 1 base from J, with 14 bases between. This CDR3 has 15 residues. In DNA, the CDR3 is TGTGCCAGCAGTTTCCTAGCGTTCAAATCCTACGAGCAGTACTTC. Its translation is CASSFLAFKSYEQYF.

The V gene is TRBV12-3 or TRBV12-4, the J gene TRBJ2-3, with TRBD2 matching 10 bases. V shed 5 bases and J 5 bases; nucleotides not matched to a gene: 4. The CDR3 extends over 14 amino acids. The CDR3 here is CASSSGGAIDTQYF. The CDR3 nucleotides are TGTGCCAGCAGTAGCGGGGGGGCGATAGATACGCAGTATTTT.

The chain couples TRBV14 to TRBJ2-3; 10 bases are shared with TRBD2. Germline lookup yields CDR1 SGHDN and CDR2 FVKESK. The junction had 5 bases not matched to a gene; V was cut back by 1 base and J by 4 bases. The CDR3 is 16 residues long. CDR3 protein: CASSQVLAGGPDTQYF. The CDR3 DNA reads as TGTGCCAGCAGCCAAGTCTTAGCGGGAGGACCAGATACGCAGTATTTT.

This clonotype has just a few counts. J is TRBJ1-3 and V is TRBV15; D unresolved. This CDR3 has 16 residues. Trimming left V 1 base short and J 0 bases short, with 10 bases between. Germline V gene data show CDR1 as LNHNV and CDR2 as YYDKDF (reference sequence). CDR3 region: CATSRVSDFSGNTIYF. The CDR3 nucleotides read TGTGCCACCAGCAGAGTTAGCGATTTCTCTGGAAACACCATATATTTT.

This clonotype showed up many times. The chain uses TRBV20-1 and TRBJ2-3; 13 nucleotides agree with TRBD2. The CDR3 is 19 amino acids. Germline values: CDR1 DFQATT, CDR2 SNEGSKA (reference sequence). The J segment lost 2 bases and the V segment lost 0 bases, leaving 11 bases of the junction unmatched. CDR3 amino acids: CSAREGLAGTLRYTDTQYF. CDR3 coding DNA: TGCAGTGCTAGAGAGGGACTAGCGGGGACCCTACGATACACAGATACGCAGTATTTT.

The chain is built from TRBV12-3 or TRBV12-4 and TRBJ2-7; D may be TRBD1 (7 bases). Trimming removed 6 bases from V and 1 base from J, with 19 bases in between. This CDR3 comprises 16 residues. The CDR3 is CASSTILQGRSYEQYF. The CDR3 bases are TGTGCCAGCAGCACCATCCTACAGGGGAGGTCCTACGAGCAGTACTTC.

The chain is built from TRBV19 and TRBJ1-5; no clear D gene. V was pared by 7 bases and J by 2 bases, with 6 bases between. Germline V lookup: CDR1 LNHDA, CDR2 SQIVND (reference sequence). The length of the CDR3 is 12 residues. The CDR3 nucleotides are TGTGCCAGTAAAAATGGCAATCAGCCCCAGCATTTT. Residues: CASKNGNQPQHF.

Worth noting for this clonotype: The junction shows a germline mismatch at one end, possibly a read error. The chain joins TRBV24-1 to TRBJ2-2; D tentatively fits TRBD1 or TRBD2 (5 bases each). This CDR3 has 17 amino acids. CDR1 and CDR2 from the germline V gene are KGHDR and SFDVKD. CDR3 residues: CSTSDYTGRSNTGELFF. The DNA of the CDR3 is TGTTCCACCAGTGATTACACGGGACGGTCGAACACCGGGGAGCTGTTTTTT.

The gene calls are TRBV10-2 and TRBJ1-1, with D hard to call. This CDR3 region has 11 residues. V lost 8 bases, J lost 5 bases, and 9 bases lay in between. Germline CDR1 reads WSHSY; CDR2 reads SAAADI. In DNA form, the CDR3 reads TGCGCCAGCGAAGCGGGGACTGAAGCTTTCTTT. Amino acids: CASEAGTEAFF.